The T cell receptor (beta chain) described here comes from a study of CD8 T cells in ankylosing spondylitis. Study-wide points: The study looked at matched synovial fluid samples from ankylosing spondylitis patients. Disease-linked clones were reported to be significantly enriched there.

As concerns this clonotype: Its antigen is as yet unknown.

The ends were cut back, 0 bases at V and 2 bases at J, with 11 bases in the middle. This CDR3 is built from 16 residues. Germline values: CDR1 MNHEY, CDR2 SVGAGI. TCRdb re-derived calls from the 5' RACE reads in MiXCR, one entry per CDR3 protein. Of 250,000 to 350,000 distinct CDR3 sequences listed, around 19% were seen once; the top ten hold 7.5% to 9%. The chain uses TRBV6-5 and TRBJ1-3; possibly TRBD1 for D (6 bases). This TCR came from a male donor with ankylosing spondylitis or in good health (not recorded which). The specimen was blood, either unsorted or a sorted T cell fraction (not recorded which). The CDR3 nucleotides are TGTGCCAGCAGTTACTCAGCAGGGGATGCTGGAAACACCATATATTTT. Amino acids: CASSYSAGDAGNTIYF.